This TCR beta chain derives from a study of blood T cell repertoires in COVID-19 (dated by TCRdb to about 2020). Notes on the research overall: Collaborator samples came from the United States, Italy and Spain and covered acute and convalescent phases of COVID-19. Subjects who had been exposed to COVID-19, were actively infected with it, or had recovered from it provided the deeply sampled blood TCRbeta repertoires that made up the dataset. Where HLA class I and class II types were available, the types were taken from metadata supplied by the sample provider, not from assay-based typing. The repertoires were released in a freely available public database intended as a resource for research on the immune response to SARS-CoV-2. Sample metadata almost always included a de-identified subject ID, COVID-19 status, age in years and sex. Samples came from the ongoing ImmuneRACE study (first 160 participants) plus 1,254 subjects from 6 global collaborators. The prospective study material was composed of cDNA or gDNA derived from T cells, B-cell-depleted T cells, or PBMCs.

What the research found in general, with its limitations: Clinical and demographic metadata were provided uncurated, with the amount varying by source and participant.

Each collaborating institution followed its own protocols to collect whole blood in K2EDTA tubes. For TCRbeta analysis, collaborators shipped samples as frozen whole blood, isolated PBMCs, or DNA extracted from either of those sample types. A distance of 10 bases separates the germline ends of V and J, which lose 2 bases and 8 bases respectively. The germline V gene encodes CDR1 LNHDA and CDR2 SQIVND (reference sequence). From cysteine to phenylalanine, the CDR3 is 13 amino acids long. Left in the record is the CDR3 DNA by itself, 39 bases read in frame from the first base. Turning to this clone: No antigen is known for it. No base-level quality is on record; no much larger clone is a single base apart.

The immunoSEQ Assay, a bias-controlled multiplex PCR, was used to amplify TCRbeta CDR3 regions from genomic DNA. On the study's bioinformatics: The number of nucleated cells in each sample was estimated from the amplification of reference gene primers within the assay. Sequence reads were collapsed and filtered to measure the absolute abundance of every unique TCRbeta CDR3 rearrangement. For each sample, productive Simpson clonality was calculated by taking the square root of Simpson's diversity index across productive rearrangements. TCRdb stores this immuneACCESS table with in-frame sequences only. Part of the clones is absent; in the studies checked, under half of the shortfall reflects unresolved V genes, and no reason is known for the rest. V and J calls and clone size follow that table, whereas D and trimming were derived from the DNA. The sample yields 60,000 to 100,000 clones; roughly 90% were counted once. Roughly 4.4% of the sample is in the top ten clones.

The rearranged segments are TRBV19 and TRBJ1-5; the D gene is unclear. This clonotype was sampled from a man aged 50 or older with active COVID-19. Specimen: peripheral blood. The nucleotide sequence reads TGTGCCAGTAGTATAAGAGGGCGAGAGCCCCAGCATTTT. Translated, this is CASSIRGREPQHF.